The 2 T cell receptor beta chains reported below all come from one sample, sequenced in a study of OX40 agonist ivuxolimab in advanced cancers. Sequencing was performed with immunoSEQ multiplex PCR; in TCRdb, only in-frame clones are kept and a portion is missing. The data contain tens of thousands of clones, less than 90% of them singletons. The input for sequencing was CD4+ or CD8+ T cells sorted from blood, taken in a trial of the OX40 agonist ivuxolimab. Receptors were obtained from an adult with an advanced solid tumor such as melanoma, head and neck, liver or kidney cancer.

CDR3 nucleotides: TGTGCCAGTAGTATAGGTGGTGGACCAGATACGCAGTATTTT. Translated, it gives CASSIGGGPDTQYF. The chain carries TRBV19 and TRBJ2-3; no clear D. V gave up 1 base and J gave up 4 bases, with 9 bases separating them. The CDR3 sequence is 14 residues long. CDR1 and CDR2 (germline): LNHDA, SQIVND (reference sequence).

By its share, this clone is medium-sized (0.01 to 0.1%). The CDR3 loop reads CASSQNLAGEQFF. CDR3 sequence (DNA): TGTGCCAGCAGCCAAAACCTAGCGGGGGAGCAGTTCTTC. This sequence joins TRBV7-9 and TRBJ2-1; 9 bases map to TRBD2. V was clipped by 5 bases and J by 10 bases; unmatched bases: 6. Germline CDR1 reads SEHNR; CDR2 reads FQNEAQ (reference sequence). The CDR3 covers 13 residues.